Following are 15 T cell receptor beta chains from one sample sequenced in a study of beta chain features in type 1 diabetes. Sequencing targeted expressed TCRB transcripts, as all isolated RNA had been reverse transcribed. Only in-frame clones appear in the TCRdb table, and some are missing; sequencing was by immunoSEQ multiplex PCR. This table holds 130,000 to 150,000 clones, about 10% found once. Sequences were obtained from naive CD4+ T cells from blood. All receptors derive from a man aged 18-30 years in good health.

This chain connects TRBV6-5 to TRBJ2-1, with 11 bases identical to TRBD1. The CDR3 is made up of 14 amino acids. With V trimmed by 2 bases and J by 9 bases, 3 bases remained unmatched. Germline-derived CDR1 and CDR2 are MNHEY and SVGAGI. The CDR3 sequence is CASSYAGTGGEQFF. Here the CDR3 DNA reads TGTGCCAGCAGTTACGCCGGGACAGGGGGTGAGCAGTTCTTC.

This clone was counted ten times or more. The chain recombines TRBV30 with TRBJ2-4; 8 positions agree with TRBD1. This CDR3 has 13 amino acids. Trimming took 5 bases from V and 4 from J; bases not matched to a gene: 4. CDR1 and CDR2 from the germline V gene are GTSNPN and SVGIG (reference sequence). The CDR3 coding sequence is TGTGCCTGGCAGGGGGCTTCAAAAAACATTCAGTACTTC. Translating it yields CAWQGASKNIQYF.

In this sample, this clone turned up a few times. The V call is TRBV27, the J call TRBJ1-5; a weak D match, TRBD1 (5 bases). The CDR3 has 13 residues. The germline V gene encodes CDR1 MNHEY and CDR2 SMNVEV (reference sequence). The V and J ends lost 5 bases and 7 bases respectively, with 12 bases between them. The CDR3 region is CASSGGVGQPQHF. CDR3 nucleotide sequence: TGTGCCAGCAGTGGAGGGGTGGGGCAGCCCCAGCATTTT.

In this sample, this clone turned up a few times. The rearrangement uses TRBV6-5 and TRBJ1-1, with D perhaps TRBD1 (6 bases). Trimming took off 2 bases at V and 5 bases at J, with 9 bases between the two ends. Germline-derived CDR1 and CDR2 are MNHEY and SVGAGI. This CDR3 contains 13 residues. Written as DNA, the CDR3 is TGTGCCAGCAGTTACGGACAGAATACTGAAGCTTTCTTT. Translating it yields CASSYGQNTEAFF.

This clone was counted ten times or more. The CDR3 sequence is CASRKTGLETQYF. The CDR3 DNA is TGTGCCAGCAGGAAGACAGGGTTGGAGACCCAGTACTTC. The gene calls are TRBV5-4 and TRBJ2-5; TRBD1 matches at 7 bases. Germline V CDR1 and CDR2: SGHNT, YYREEE (reference sequence). With V trimmed by 5 bases and J by 5 bases, 6 bases remained unmatched. The CDR3 length is 13 residues. Full variable domain (missing parts from reference TRBV5-4 and TRBJ2-5): ETGVTQSPTHLIKTRGQQVTLRCSSQSGHNTVSWYQQALGQGPQFIFQYYREEENGRGNFPPRFSGLQFPNYSSELNVNALELDDSALYLCASRKTGLETQYFGPGTRLLVL.

This chain joins TRBV7-3 and TRBJ2-3, with TRBD2 identical over 8 bases. The CDR3 has 15 amino acids. Germline CDR1 SGHTA, CDR2 FQGTGA. After removal of 1 base from V and 6 bases from J, the junction contained 6 bases not matched to a gene. The DNA of the CDR3 is TGTGCCAGCAGCTTAATGGCGGGGGGAACGGATACGCAGTATTTT. Protein: CASSLMAGGTDTQYF.

This clone was seen a few times. V usage is TRBV19 and J usage is TRBJ1-4; maybe TRBD1 (5 bases). CDR3 length equals 13 residues. Trimming pared 7 bases from V and 4 bases from J, leaving 10 bases between. From germline, CDR1 is LNHDA and CDR2 SQIVND (reference sequence). CDR3 DNA: TGTGCCAGTAAACAGGCCCATAATGAAAAACTGTTTTTT. This gives the protein CASKQAHNEKLFF.

The chain recombines TRBV5-4 with TRBJ2-3, with 8 bases fitting TRBD1. Germline CDR1 reads SGHNT; CDR2 reads YYREEE (reference sequence). The CDR3 consists of 15 residues. V lost 7 bases and J lost 4; bases outside the gene matches: 11. Here the CDR3 reads CASGPGGAYADTQYF. The CDR3, as DNA: TGTGCCAGCGGACCAGGGGGCGCTTACGCAGATACGCAGTATTTT.

This sequence joins TRBV5-4 and TRBJ1-4; D ambiguous. Trimming took off 4 bases at V and 10 bases at J, with 17 bases between the two ends. The V gene's germline CDR1 is SGHNT and CDR2 YYREEE (reference sequence). CDR3 size: 14 residues. CDR3 in amino acids: CASSPDPYAGKLFF. CDR3 coding DNA: TGTGCCAGCAGCCCGGATCCTTACGCGGGAAAACTGTTTTTT.

The genes are TRBV19 and TRBJ2-7; perhaps TRBD2 as D (7 bases). The V gene's germline CDR1 is LNHDA and CDR2 SQIVND (reference sequence). This CDR3 is 15 amino acids long. The V gene lost 7 bases and the J gene lost 2 bases, with 18 bases spanning the gap. DNA of the CDR3: TGTGCCAGTACTGACGGGGGGCCGGGCCCCTACGAGCAGTACTTC. Translating gives CASTDGGPGPYEQYF. Based on the CDR3 plus reference TRBV19 and TRBJ2-7, the full variable domain is DGGITQSPKYLFRKEGQNVTLSCEQNLNHDAMYWYRQDPGQGLRLIYYSQIVNDFQKGDIAEGYSVSREKKESFPLTVTSAQKNPTAFYLCASTDGGPGPYEQYFGPGTRLTVT.

This clone was counted between two and nine times. This chain links TRBV4-1 with TRBJ2-3; maybe TRBD1 (5 bases). CDR1 and CDR2 (germline): MGHRA, YSYEKL. The CDR3 consists of 13 residues. V was cut by 3 bases and J by 6 bases, with 10 bases left in between. CDR3 amino acids: CASSQPGPDTQYF. For the CDR3, the DNA is TGCGCCAGCAGCCAGCCAGGGCCGGATACGCAGTATTTT.

In this sample, this clone turned up a few times. The chain uses TRBV7-9 and TRBJ1-4; possibly TRBD1 for D (5 bases). V was clipped by 0 bases and J by 4 bases, with 9 bases between them. The CDR3 extends over 15 amino acids. Germline CDR1 SEHNR, CDR2 FQNEAQ (reference sequence). CDR3 bases: TGTGCCAGCAGCTTAGCAGGGGCGAGTAATGAAAAACTGTTTTTT. Amino acids: CASSLAGASNEKLFF.

The chain recombines TRBV7-8 with TRBJ1-6, with a tentative D call TRBD1 (5 bases). V gave up 5 bases and J gave up 7 bases, with 12 bases separating them. From germline, CDR1 is SGHVS and CDR2 FQNEAQ. CDR3 length: 14 residues. CDR3 amino acids: CASSPQGSNSPLHF. Here the CDR3 DNA reads TGTGCCAGCAGCCCGCAGGGAAGCAATTCACCCCTCCACTTT.

There are a few counts of this clone. This rearrangement joins TRBV18 to TRBJ1-5; 7 bases match TRBD1. Losses at the gene ends were 3 bases for V and 2 bases for J; bases not matched to a gene: 10. The CDR3 sequence is 17 residues long. In germline, CDR1 is KGHSH, CDR2 LQKENI. The CDR3 region is CASSPSGGGRGNQPQHF. The CDR3, as DNA: TGTGCCAGCTCACCTAGTGGAGGGGGCAGGGGCAATCAGCCCCAGCATTTT.

This clone has only a few counts. This chain links TRBV5-4 with TRBJ2-2; 8 bases map to TRBD1. From germline, CDR1 is SGHNT and CDR2 YYREEE (reference sequence). V shed 2 bases, J shed 6 bases, and the junction held 9 bases outside the gene matches. The CDR3 contains 16 residues. The CDR3, as DNA: TGTGCCAGCAGCTTTGGGTCTGACAGGGGTTCCGGGGAGCTGTTTTTT. Translating gives CASSFGSDRGSGELFF. The full variable domain, completed using reference TRBV5-4 and TRBJ2-2, is ETGVTQSPTHLIKTRGQQVTLRCSSQSGHNTVSWYQQALGQGPQFIFQYYREEENGRGNFPPRFSGLQFPNYSSELNVNALELDDSALYLCASSFGSDRGSGELFFGEGSRLTVL.